What follows is one TCR beta chain and its context. Its antigen specificity is not known. There are no base qualities to consult, and no much larger clone falls within one base. These data come from a study of blood T cell repertoires in COVID-19 (dated by TCRdb to about 2020). Background for the entire study: Samples from collaborators originated in the United States, Italy and Spain and spanned both the acute and convalescent phases of COVID-19. The prospective study material was composed of cDNA or gDNA derived from T cells, B-cell-depleted T cells, or PBMCs. Deeply sampled blood TCRbeta repertoires from subjects exposed to, actively infected with, or recovered from COVID-19 were included in the dataset. The repertoires were released in a freely available public database intended as a resource for research on the immune response to SARS-CoV-2. The samples were drawn from the first 160 participants of the ongoing ImmuneRACE study and from 1,254 subjects provided by 6 global collaborators. Sample metadata almost always included a de-identified subject ID, COVID-19 status, age in years and sex. Where HLA class I and class II types were available, the types were taken from metadata supplied by the sample provider, not from assay-based typing.

Findings and caveats that apply to the study as a whole: Clinical and demographic metadata were provided uncurated, with the amount varying by source and participant.

A second Seattle source provided samples from volunteer blood donors who had recovered from COVID-19. Collaborating institutions collected whole blood in K2EDTA tubes following their own protocols. For TCRbeta analysis, collaborator samples were shipped as frozen whole blood, as isolated PBMCs, or as DNA extracted from either sample type. The immunoSEQ Assay, a bias-controlled multiplex PCR, was used to amplify TCRbeta CDR3 regions from genomic DNA. The authors' analysis ran thus. Nucleated cell counts per sample were estimated from amplification of reference gene primers within the assay. Sequence reads were collapsed and filtered to measure the absolute abundance of every unique TCRbeta CDR3 rearrangement. For each sample, productive Simpson clonality was calculated as the square root of Simpson's diversity index across productive rearrangements. Not all clones reach the TCRdb copy of this immuneACCESS table, which keeps in-frame sequences only. Checked studies attribute under half of the gap to unresolved V genes and leave the rest unexplained. The DNA was the basis for D and trimming; V, J and clone size are from that table. The sample table records about 170,000 clones; 65% to 85% of these occur just once. The ten top clones hold around a fifth of the sample.

Via the germline V gene (reference sequence), CDR1 is LGHDT and CDR2 YNNKEL. V and J are trimmed by 1 base and 3 bases, and the gene matches miss 6 bases of the junction. From the cysteine through the phenylalanine, the CDR3 covers 15 amino acids. Here the CDR3 DNA is all that survives: 45 bases in frame from base 1. The rearranged segments are TRBV3-1 (or the pseudogene TRBV3-2) and TRBJ2-7, and 7 bases in between align with TRBD2. The sequence came from a woman aged 65 to 85 who had recovered from COVID-19. The sequenced sample consisted of peripheral blood. For the CDR3, the sequence is CASSQVGGTRYEQYF. The nucleotide sequence reads as follows: TGTGCCAGCAGCCAAGTGGGGGGGACCCGCTACGAGCAGTACTTC.